Shown below are 9 T cell receptor beta chains from a single sample sequenced in a study of cytomegalovirus exposure and HLA in healthy donors. With 60 Vbeta and 13 Jbeta primers, the PCR was carried out. The data were produced by immunoSEQ multiplex PCR, yet TCRdb's version contains in-frame clones alone and is incomplete. The profile covers 150,000 to 200,000 clones, with approximately 80% appearing a single time and around 15% taken by the ten largest. The specimen sequenced was PBMCs. The receptor source for this set is a woman in her 40s in good health and CMV-seronegative.

The J gene is TRBJ2-1, the V gene TRBV11-3, with D possibly TRBD2 on 5 matching bases. The CDR3 has 15 amino acids. V was trimmed by 4 bases and J by 10 bases, leaving 20 bases between them. CDR1 SGHNT and CDR2 YENEEA come from the germline V gene. The CDR3 region has the DNA TGTGCCAGCAGCTCTTCGACGGACCGGGGATGGGAGCAGTTCTTC. Protein product: CASSSSTDRGWEQFF.

The chain joins TRBV11-3 to TRBJ1-6, with D possibly being TRBD1 (6 bases). Trimming removed 7 bases from V and 11 bases from J, with 18 bases in between. The CDR3 has 14 amino acids. The germline V gene encodes CDR1 SGHNT and CDR2 YENEEA. CDR3 in DNA: TGTGCCAGCAACCGAGGGGGGGTGTCGACACCCCTCCACTTT. Encoded protein: CASNRGGVSTPLHF.

In nucleotides, the CDR3 is TGCGCCAGTGCCGGGGGCTCTGGGGCCAACGTCCTGACTTTC. Translated, it gives CASAGGSGANVLTF. The rearrangement uses TRBV5-1 and TRBJ2-6; a weak D match, TRBD2 (6 bases). The CDR3 is 14 residues long. V gave up 8 bases and J gave up 0 bases, with 9 bases separating them. From germline, CDR1 is SGHRS and CDR2 YFSETQ.

The chain couples TRBV7-9 to TRBJ1-5; no reliable D call. The CDR3 has 12 amino acids. Per the germline V gene, CDR1 is SEHNR and CDR2 is FQNEAQ (reference sequence). Trimming removed 5 bases from V and 6 bases from J, with 8 bases in between. The CDR3: CASSPNSQPQHF. In DNA form, the CDR3 reads TGTGCCAGCAGCCCCAACAGTCAGCCCCAGCATTTT.

The chain couples TRBV18 to TRBJ2-1; the D gene is possibly TRBD1 (6 bases). This CDR3 is built from 11 residues. The V and J ends lost 4 bases and 9 bases respectively, with 7 bases between them. Germline values: CDR1 KGHSH, CDR2 LQKENI. The CDR3 bases are TGTGCCAGCTCACTGGGGGCTGAGCAGTTCTTC. This sequence encodes CASSLGAEQFF.

The chain recombines TRBV4-2 with TRBJ2-4; no firm D call. Between the trimmed V and J ends, which lost 2 bases and 5 bases, there was a span of 10 bases. Germline CDR1 reads LGHNA; CDR2 reads YNFKEQ. The CDR3 has 14 residues. The CDR3 loop is CASSQKPEENIQYF. DNA for the CDR3: TGTGCCAGCAGCCAAAAACCAGAGGAAAACATTCAGTACTTC.

This clone showed up just a few times. The gene calls are TRBV19 and TRBJ2-7; TRBD1 agrees at 7 bases. Looked up from germline, CDR1 is LNHDA and CDR2 is SQIVND (reference sequence). The junction had 11 bases not matched to a gene; V was cut back by 8 bases and J by 4 bases. The CDR3 is made up of 14 amino acids. The CDR3 nucleotides are TGTGCCAGTCAGCCCTCGGGGACAGTTTACGAGCAGTACTTC. This translates into CASQPSGTVYEQYF.

This clone was detected only a few times. The CDR3 is CASSRSGSGWADTQYF. The CDR3 region has the DNA TGCGCCAGCAGCCGTAGCGGGAGCGGATGGGCAGATACGCAGTATTTT. V gene TRBV4-3 combines with J gene TRBJ2-3, with TRBD2 matching over 9 bases. The germline gives CDR1 LGHNA, CDR2 YSLEER. Trimming took 4 bases from V and 4 from J; bases not matched to a gene: 9. The CDR3 length is 16 residues.

This sequence joins TRBV18 and TRBJ2-3; D gene ambiguous. From germline, CDR1 is KGHSH and CDR2 LQKENI. The V end lost 2 bases, the J end lost 1 base, and 4 bases lay between the germline ends. The CDR3 extends over 13 amino acids. DNA for the CDR3: TGTGCCAGCTCACCATATGGCACAGATACGCAGTATTTT. As protein: CASSPYGTDTQYF.